A single sample is the source of the 16 T cell receptor beta chains below, sequenced in a study of OX40 agonist ivuxolimab in advanced cancers. Sequencing used immunoSEQ multiplex PCR; TCRdb keeps in-frame clones, though not all of them. The sample includes approximately 14,000 clones, about 75% of them seen just once. This material consisted of CD4+ or CD8+ T cells sorted from blood, taken in a trial of the OX40 agonist ivuxolimab. Receptor source: an adult with an advanced solid tumor such as melanoma, head and neck, liver or kidney cancer.

This clone was detected once. The J gene is TRBJ2-5, the V gene TRBV9; 9 bases are a match to TRBD2. CDR3 length: 17 residues. Germline V lookup: CDR1 SGDLS, CDR2 YYNGEE. V lost 0 bases and J lost 5; bases outside the gene matches: 11. The CDR3 here is CASSVDGGGGEGETQYF. CDR3 nucleotide sequence: TGTGCCAGCAGCGTAGATGGAGGCGGGGGGGAAGGGGAGACCCAGTACTTC.

The chain uses TRBV4-3 and TRBJ2-7; no definite D call. Trimming cost V 1 base and J 9 bases, with 13 bases left between them. The length of the CDR3 is 13 residues. The germline V gene has CDR1 LGHNA and CDR2 YSLEER. Written as DNA, the CDR3 is TGCGCCAGCAGCCAAGTGGGTTTTGGGTTGCAGTACTTC. Translation: CASSQVGFGLQYF.

V usage is TRBV7-9 and J usage is TRBJ2-3; D tentatively fits TRBD1 or TRBD2 (6 bases each). In germline, CDR1 is SEHNR, CDR2 FQNEAQ (reference sequence). Trimming left V 7 bases short and J 5 bases short, with 16 bases between. This CDR3 has 14 amino acids. DNA of the CDR3: TGTGCCAGCATGGGGGGCCTTGAGGGAGATACGCAGTATTTT. This encodes CASMGGLEGDTQYF.

The chain employs TRBV2 and TRBJ2-7; TRBD2 matches 12 bases. After removal of 5 bases from V and 3 bases from J, the junction contained 8 bases not matched to a gene. Germline loops: CDR1 SNHLY, CDR2 FYNNEI. This CDR3 is 16 amino acids long. CDR3 sequence (DNA): TGTGCCAGCAGTTTTTTACTAGCGGGGGGTAACTACGAGCAGTACTTC. Amino acids: CASSFLLAGGNYEQYF.

The CDR3 loop reads CSVGTSNEQFF. The DNA for the CDR3 is TGCAGCGTAGGGACTAGCAATGAGCAGTTCTTC. The chain combines TRBV29-1 with TRBJ2-1, with TRBD2 matching over 8 bases. This CDR3 comprises 11 residues. The junction had 1 base not matched to a gene; V was cut back by 6 bases and J by 6 bases. Per germline, CDR1 SQVTM and CDR2 ANQGSEA.

J is TRBJ2-1 and V is TRBV19; maybe TRBD1 (6 bases). The CDR3 contains 15 residues. Germline V gives CDR1 LNHDA, CDR2 SQIVND (reference sequence). The V end was cut by 3 bases, the J end by 4 bases, with 13 bases between. CDR3: CASSITVGQYNEQFF. DNA for the CDR3: TGTGCCAGTAGTATTACGGTTGGACAGTACAATGAGCAGTTCTTC.

CDR3 amino acids: CASSFSGGSGNLYEQYF. CDR3 DNA: TGTGCCAGCAGCTTTAGCGGGGGATCGGGCAACCTCTACGAGCAGTACTTC. The genes are TRBV7-9 and TRBJ2-7; 9 bases are shared with TRBD2. The CDR3 is 17 amino acids. Germline values: CDR1 SEHNR, CDR2 FQNEAQ (reference sequence). The V and J ends lost 3 bases and 3 bases, in that order; junction bases with no gene match: 12.

The CDR3 DNA reads TGTGCCAGCAGTGGCGACAGGGGGCTCGATACGCAGTATTTT. Protein: CASSGDRGLDTQYF. The chain is built from TRBV6-5 and TRBJ2-3; 10 positions match TRBD1. The junction had 5 bases not matched to a gene; V was cut back by 5 bases and J by 6 bases. The CDR3 has 14 amino acids. Germline assignment: CDR1 MNHEY and CDR2 SVGAGI.

V usage is TRBV13 and J usage is TRBJ2-3, with 7 bases aligning to TRBD2. The CDR3 sequence is 14 residues long. V dropped 4 bases and J dropped 6; count of bases not matched to a gene: 7. In germline, CDR1 is PRHDT, CDR2 FYEKMQ (reference sequence). The CDR3 here is CASSSTGGIDTQYF. CDR3 DNA sequence: TGTGCCAGCAGCTCAACCGGGGGGATCGATACGCAGTATTTT.

The V gene is TRBV5-5, the J gene TRBJ1-6; D not certain. This CDR3 has 19 amino acids. Germline V gives CDR1 SGHKS, CDR2 YYEKEE (reference sequence). V was pared by 0 bases and J by 0 bases, with 16 bases between. CDR3 nucleotide sequence: TGTGCCAGCAGCTTGGTAGCGCCAAACCCAAGCTCCTATAATTCACCCCTCCACTTT. Encoded protein: CASSLVAPNPSSYNSPLHF.

The V and J genes are TRBV5-6 and TRBJ2-7; D ambiguous. The CDR3 totals 11 residues. Germline V lookup: CDR1 SGHDT, CDR2 YYEEEE. Trimming took off 0 bases at V and 3 bases at J, with 1 base between the two ends. The CDR3 loop is CASSLDYEQYF. The CDR3, as DNA: TGTGCCAGCAGCTTGGACTACGAGCAGTACTTC.

The chain uses TRBV9 and TRBJ1-3; D is undetermined. The germline V gene has CDR1 SGDLS and CDR2 YYNGEE. Trimming left V 4 bases short and J 0 bases short, with 11 bases between. CDR3 size: 15 residues. The CDR3 reads CASSPSGGSGNTIYF. The CDR3 region has the DNA TGTGCCAGCAGCCCCTCCGGCGGCTCTGGAAACACCATATATTTT.

This chain uses TRBV4-1 with TRBJ2-3; the D gene is possibly TRBD2 (6 bases). This CDR3 has 15 residues. Looked up from germline, CDR1 is MGHRA and CDR2 is YSYEKL. V was shortened by 4 bases and J by 4 bases, with 15 bases between the two germline ends. CDR3 nucleotide sequence: TGCGCCAGCAGCCCACAAAGCGGGCGTCCAGATACGCAGTATTTT. Translation: CASSPQSGRPDTQYF.

As for this clone: A much larger clone lies one base from this, so it may be a read error. Other nucleotide sequences from this sample produce the same CDR3. J is TRBJ2-3 and V is TRBV7-8; no definite D call. CDR3 length equals 13 residues. Germline V gene lookup returns CDR1 SGHVS and CDR2 FQNEAQ. Trimming removed 0 bases from V and 2 bases from J, with 3 bases in between. CDR3 sequence: CASSLALTDTQYF. In DNA, the CDR3 is TGTGCCAGCAGCTTAGCTCTCACAGATACGCAGTATTTT.

The chain carries TRBV2 and TRBJ1-6, with no clear D. The germline CDR1 and CDR2 sequences are SNHLY and FYNNEI. The CDR3 is 16 residues long. V was shortened by 3 bases and J by 0 bases, with 9 bases between the two germline ends. The CDR3 protein is CASSDSLSSYNSPLHF. CDR3 coding DNA: TGTGCCAGCAGTGATTCCCTGAGCTCCTATAATTCACCCCTCCACTTT.

This chain uses TRBV28 with TRBJ2-1, with D possibly being TRBD2 (5 bases). The CDR3 consists of 17 residues. Trimming left V 5 bases short and J 9 bases short, with 26 bases between. Germline V gene data show CDR1 as MDHEN and CDR2 as SYDVKM. The CDR3 sequence: CASSPPGVKGRMGEQFF. The CDR3 DNA is TGTGCCAGCAGTCCCCCCGGGGTTAAGGGTAGAATGGGTGAGCAGTTCTTC.